The entry that follows covers one TCR beta chain sequence. Enrolled through a virtual design, the participants were between roughly 18 and 90 years of age and came from 24 US areas. The germline gives CDR1 MDHEN, CDR2 SYDVKM. There are 16 residues in the CDR3. The V gene lost 2 bases and the J gene lost 6 bases, with 19 bases spanning the gap. The data belong to a study of blood T cell repertoires in COVID-19. Study-level information: Sites in the United States, Italy and Spain provided acute and convalescent COVID-19 samples.

Clones were read by immunoSEQ multiplex PCR, and TCRdb kept only the in-frame ones, dropping some. The table includes hundreds of thousands of clones, 70% to 90% detected once. The sample consisted of PBMCs or T cells enriched from blood (not recorded which). The rearrangement uses TRBV28 and TRBJ2-5, with D possibly matching TRBD2 (7 bases). The source of this sequence is a young woman with acute COVID-19. The DNA for the CDR3 is TGTGCCAGCAGTTTACGGGCAGGAGGGGGGGCAAAGACCCAGTACTTC. Protein product: CASSLRAGGGAKTQYF.